The 4 T cell receptor beta chains below were found in one sample sequenced in a study of blood T cell repertoires in COVID-19. Produced via immunoSEQ multiplex PCR; TCRdb's table is partial and in-frame only. The sample shows 270,000 or so clones, under 90% of them seen only once. Material: peripheral blood. These receptors all come from a woman between 45 and 60 years old who had recovered from COVID-19.

This chain joins TRBV7-9 and TRBJ1-2; 7 positions agree with TRBD1. The trim removed 5 bases at V and 6 bases at J, leaving 9 bases unmatched. Germline CDR1 SEHNR, CDR2 FQNEAQ (reference sequence). The CDR3 contains 14 residues. CDR3 residues: CASSPRDRFNGYTF. DNA for the CDR3: TGTGCCAGCAGCCCGAGGGACAGATTTAATGGCTACACCTTC.

This chain joins TRBV7-2 and TRBJ2-5; D is undetermined. The V end lost 2 bases, the J end lost 2 bases, and 6 bases lay between the germline ends. This CDR3 is 13 amino acids long. Germline-derived CDR1 and CDR2 are SGHTA and FQGNSA. DNA of the CDR3: TGTGCCAGCAGCTTACAGATGCAAGAGACCCAGTACTTC. Amino acids: CASSLQMQETQYF.

The rearrangement links TRBV28 to TRBJ2-6; D is ambiguous. The CDR3 totals 14 residues. Trimming shortened V by 4 bases and J by 3 bases, and 7 bases separated the two germline ends. Germline lookup yields CDR1 MDHEN and CDR2 SYDVKM. CDR3 sequence reads: CASSSVVGANVLTF. CDR3 sequence (DNA): TGTGCCAGCAGTTCTGTTGTTGGGGCCAACGTCCTGACTTTC.

About this clone: Other nucleotide sequences in the sample specify the same CDR3. The V gene is TRBV24-1, the J gene TRBJ2-3; weak D call: TRBD2 (6 bases). V was shortened by 4 bases and J by 6 bases, with 13 bases between the two germline ends. In germline, CDR1 is KGHDR, CDR2 SFDVKD. The CDR3 runs to 14 residues. The CDR3 DNA sequence: TGTGCCACCAGTGACCCCCGGGGGACGGATACGCAGTATTTT. Protein sequence: CATSDPRGTDTQYF.